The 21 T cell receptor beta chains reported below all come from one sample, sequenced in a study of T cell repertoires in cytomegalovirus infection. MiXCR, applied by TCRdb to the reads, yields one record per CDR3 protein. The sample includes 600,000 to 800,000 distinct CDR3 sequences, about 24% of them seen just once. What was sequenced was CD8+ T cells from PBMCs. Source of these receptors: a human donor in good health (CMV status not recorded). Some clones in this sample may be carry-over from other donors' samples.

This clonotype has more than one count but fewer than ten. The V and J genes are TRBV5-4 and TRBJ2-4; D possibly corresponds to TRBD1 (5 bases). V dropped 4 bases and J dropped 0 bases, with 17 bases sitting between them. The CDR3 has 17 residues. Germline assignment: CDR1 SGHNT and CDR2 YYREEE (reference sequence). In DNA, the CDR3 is TGTGCCAGCAGCCCCAGCCAGGGTGGTCTAGCCAAAAACATTCAGTACTTC. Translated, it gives CASSPSQGGLAKNIQYF.

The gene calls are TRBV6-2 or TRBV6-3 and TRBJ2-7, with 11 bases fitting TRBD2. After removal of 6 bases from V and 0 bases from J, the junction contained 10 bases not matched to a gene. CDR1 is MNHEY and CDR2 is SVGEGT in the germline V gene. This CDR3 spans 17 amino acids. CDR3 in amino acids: CASSNSLAGAYSYEQYV. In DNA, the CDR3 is TGTGCCAGCAGCAACTCACTAGCGGGGGCCTACTCCTACGAGCAGTACGTC.

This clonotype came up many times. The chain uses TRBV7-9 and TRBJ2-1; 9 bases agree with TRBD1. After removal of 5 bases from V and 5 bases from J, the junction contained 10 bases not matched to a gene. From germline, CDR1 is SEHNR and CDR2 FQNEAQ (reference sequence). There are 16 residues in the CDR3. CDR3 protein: CASSPRGQGPHNEQFF. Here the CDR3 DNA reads TGTGCCAGCAGCCCACGGGGACAGGGTCCCCACAATGAGCAGTTCTTC.

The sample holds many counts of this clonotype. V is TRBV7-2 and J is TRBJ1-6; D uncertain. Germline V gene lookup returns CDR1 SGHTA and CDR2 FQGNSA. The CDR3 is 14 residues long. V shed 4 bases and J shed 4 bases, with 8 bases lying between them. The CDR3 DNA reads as TGTGCCAGCAGCTCGACCGGGTATAATTCACCCCTCCACTTT. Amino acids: CASSSTGYNSPLHF. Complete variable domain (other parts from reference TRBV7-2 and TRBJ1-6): GAGVSQSPSNKVTEKGKDVELRCDPISGHTALYWYRQSLGQGLEFLIYFQGNSAPDKSGLPSDRFSAERTGGSVSTLTIQRTQQEDSAVYLCASSSTGYNSPLHFGNGTRLTVT.

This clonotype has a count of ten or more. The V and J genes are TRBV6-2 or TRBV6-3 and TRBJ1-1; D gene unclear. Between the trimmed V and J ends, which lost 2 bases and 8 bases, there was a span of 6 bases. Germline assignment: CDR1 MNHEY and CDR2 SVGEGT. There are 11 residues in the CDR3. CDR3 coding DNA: TGTGCCAGCAGTTACGTTGCGGAAGCTTTCTTT. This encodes CASSYVAEAFF.

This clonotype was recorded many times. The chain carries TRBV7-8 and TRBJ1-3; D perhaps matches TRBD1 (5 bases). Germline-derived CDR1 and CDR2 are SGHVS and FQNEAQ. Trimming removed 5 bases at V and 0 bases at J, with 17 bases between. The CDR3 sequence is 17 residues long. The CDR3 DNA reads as TGTGCCAGCAGCCTTCCGGGGCCCCCTCTCTCTGGAAACACCATATATTTT. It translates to CASSLPGPPLSGNTIYF.

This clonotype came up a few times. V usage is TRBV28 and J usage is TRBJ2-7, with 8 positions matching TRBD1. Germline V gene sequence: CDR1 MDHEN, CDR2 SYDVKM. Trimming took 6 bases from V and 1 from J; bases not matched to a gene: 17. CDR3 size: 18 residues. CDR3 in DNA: TGTGCCAGCAGCACGGGACAGGCCCGTCTGAGGGTTTCCTACGAGCAGTACGTC. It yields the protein CASSTGQARLRVSYEQYV.

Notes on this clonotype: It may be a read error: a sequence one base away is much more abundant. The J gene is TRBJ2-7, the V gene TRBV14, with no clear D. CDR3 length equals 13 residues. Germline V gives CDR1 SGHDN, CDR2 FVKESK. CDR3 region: CASSQDPSCEQYV. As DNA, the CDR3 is TGTGCCAGCAGCCAAGATCCATCCTGCGAGCAGTACGTC.

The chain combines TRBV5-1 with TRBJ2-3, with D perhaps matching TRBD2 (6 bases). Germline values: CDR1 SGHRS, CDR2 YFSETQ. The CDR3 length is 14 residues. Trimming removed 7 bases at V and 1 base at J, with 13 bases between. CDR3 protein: CASQEWGGTDTQYF. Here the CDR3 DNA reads TGCGCCAGCCAAGAGTGGGGGGGCACAGATACGCAGTATTTT.

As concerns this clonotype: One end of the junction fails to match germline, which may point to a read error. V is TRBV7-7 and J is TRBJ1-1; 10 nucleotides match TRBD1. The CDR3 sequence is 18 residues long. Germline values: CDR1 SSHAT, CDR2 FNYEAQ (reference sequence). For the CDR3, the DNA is TGTGCTAGCAGCGCGTTACCGGGACAGGGGATGAGCGACACTGAAGCTTTCTTT. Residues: CASSALPGQGMSDTEAFF.

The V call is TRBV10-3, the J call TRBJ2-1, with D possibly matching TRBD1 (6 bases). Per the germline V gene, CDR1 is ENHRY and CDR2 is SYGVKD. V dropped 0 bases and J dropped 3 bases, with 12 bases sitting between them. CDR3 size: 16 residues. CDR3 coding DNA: TGTGCCATCAGTGAGTCCCTGGACAGCAACTACAATGAGCAGTTCTTC. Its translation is CAISESLDSNYNEQFF.

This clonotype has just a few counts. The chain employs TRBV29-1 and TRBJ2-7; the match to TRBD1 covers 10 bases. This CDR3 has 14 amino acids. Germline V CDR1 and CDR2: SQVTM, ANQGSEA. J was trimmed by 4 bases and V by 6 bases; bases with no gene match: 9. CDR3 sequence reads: CSVTDRGRSYEQYF. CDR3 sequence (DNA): TGCAGCGTAACCGACAGGGGGCGAAGTTACGAGCAGTACTTC.

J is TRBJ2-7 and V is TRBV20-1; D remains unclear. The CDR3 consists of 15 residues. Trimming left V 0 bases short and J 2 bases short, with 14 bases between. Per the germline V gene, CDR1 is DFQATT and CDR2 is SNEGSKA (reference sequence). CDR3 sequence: CSARDWSLQTYEQYF. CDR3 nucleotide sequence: TGCAGTGCTAGAGATTGGTCATTGCAAACCTACGAGCAGTACTTC.

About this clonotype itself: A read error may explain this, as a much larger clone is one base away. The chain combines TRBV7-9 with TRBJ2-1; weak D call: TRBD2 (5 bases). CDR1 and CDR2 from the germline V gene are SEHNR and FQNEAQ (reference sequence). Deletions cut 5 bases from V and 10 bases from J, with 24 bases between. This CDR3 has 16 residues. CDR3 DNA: TGTGCCAGCAGCATACCTTCTGGCACTAGGCCCCTCGAGCAGTTCTTC. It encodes CASSIPSGTRPLEQFF.

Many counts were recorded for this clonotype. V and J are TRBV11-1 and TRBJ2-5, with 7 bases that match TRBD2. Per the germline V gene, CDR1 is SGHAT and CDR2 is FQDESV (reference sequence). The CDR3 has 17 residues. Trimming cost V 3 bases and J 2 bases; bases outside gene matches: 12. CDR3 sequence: CASSFGAGEELQETQYF. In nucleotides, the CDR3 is TGTGCCAGCAGCTTTGGGGCGGGGGAGGAGCTACAAGAGACCCAGTACTTC.

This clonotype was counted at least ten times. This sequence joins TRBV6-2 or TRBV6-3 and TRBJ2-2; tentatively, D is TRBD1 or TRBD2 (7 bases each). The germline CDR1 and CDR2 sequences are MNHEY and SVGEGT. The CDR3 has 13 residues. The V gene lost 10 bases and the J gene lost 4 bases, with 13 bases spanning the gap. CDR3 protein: CATRGGFTGELFF. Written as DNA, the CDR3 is TGTGCCACCAGGGGGGGCTTCACCGGGGAGCTGTTTTTT.

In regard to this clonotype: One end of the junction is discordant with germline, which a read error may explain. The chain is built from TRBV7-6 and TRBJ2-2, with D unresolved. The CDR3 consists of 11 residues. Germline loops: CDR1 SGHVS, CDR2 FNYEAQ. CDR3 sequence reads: CASTNTRELFF. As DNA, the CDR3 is TGTGCCAGCACGAACACCAGGGAGCTGTTTTTT.

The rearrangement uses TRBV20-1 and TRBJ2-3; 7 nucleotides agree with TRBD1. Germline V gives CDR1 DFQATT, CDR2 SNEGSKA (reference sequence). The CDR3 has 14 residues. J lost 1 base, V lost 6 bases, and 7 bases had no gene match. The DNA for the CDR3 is TGCAGTGCACAGGACAGGACCCGCACAGATACGCAGTATTTT. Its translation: CSAQDRTRTDTQYF.

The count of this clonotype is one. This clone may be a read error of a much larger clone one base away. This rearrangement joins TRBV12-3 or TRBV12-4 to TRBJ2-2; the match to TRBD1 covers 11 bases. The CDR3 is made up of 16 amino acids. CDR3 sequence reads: CASSPRGQGVSGVLFF. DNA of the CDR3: TGTGCCAGCAGTCCGAGGGGACAGGGGGTATCCGGGGTGCTGTTTTTT.

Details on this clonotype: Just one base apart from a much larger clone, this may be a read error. The CDR3 DNA sequence: TGTGCCAGCAGGGAAGGACAGGGTTCCTTAAATGAGCAGTTCTTC. Protein product: CASREGQGSLNEQFF. The genes are TRBV6-2 or TRBV6-3 and TRBJ2-1, with 8 bases fitting TRBD1. This CDR3 has 15 residues. The V gene's germline CDR1 is MNHEY and CDR2 SVGEGT. V dropped 6 bases and J dropped 7; count of bases not matched to a gene: 11.

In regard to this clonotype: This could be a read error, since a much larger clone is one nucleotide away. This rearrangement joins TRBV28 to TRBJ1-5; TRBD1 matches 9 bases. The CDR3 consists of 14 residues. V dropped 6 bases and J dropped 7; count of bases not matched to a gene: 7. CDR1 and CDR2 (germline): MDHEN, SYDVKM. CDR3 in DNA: TGTGCCAGCAGCCCCGGGACAGGGTTCCAGCCCCAGCATTTT. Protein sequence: CASSPGTGFQPQHF.